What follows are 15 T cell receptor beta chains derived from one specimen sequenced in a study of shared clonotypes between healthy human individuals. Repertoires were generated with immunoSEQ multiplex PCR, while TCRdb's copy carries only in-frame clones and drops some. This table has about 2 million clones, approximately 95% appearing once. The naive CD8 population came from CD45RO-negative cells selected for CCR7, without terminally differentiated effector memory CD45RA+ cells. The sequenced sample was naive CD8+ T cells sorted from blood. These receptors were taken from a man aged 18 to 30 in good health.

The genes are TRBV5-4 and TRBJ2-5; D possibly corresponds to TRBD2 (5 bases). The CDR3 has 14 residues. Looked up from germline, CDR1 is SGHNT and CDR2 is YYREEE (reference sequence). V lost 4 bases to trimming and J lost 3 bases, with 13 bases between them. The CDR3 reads CASSEDGVKETQYF. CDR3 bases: TGTGCCAGCAGCGAGGACGGGGTAAAAGAGACCCAGTACTTC.

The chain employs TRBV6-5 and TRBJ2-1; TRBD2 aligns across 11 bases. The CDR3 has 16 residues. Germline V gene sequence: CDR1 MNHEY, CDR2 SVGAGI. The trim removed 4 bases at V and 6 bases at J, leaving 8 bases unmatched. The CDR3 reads CASSFFLAGGGNEQFF. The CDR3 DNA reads TGTGCCAGCAGTTTCTTCCTAGCGGGGGGTGGCAATGAGCAGTTCTTC.

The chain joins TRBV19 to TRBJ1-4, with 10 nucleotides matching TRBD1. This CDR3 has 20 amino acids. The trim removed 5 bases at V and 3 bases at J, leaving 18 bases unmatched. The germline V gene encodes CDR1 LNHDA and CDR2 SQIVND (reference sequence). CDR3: CASSPNLRGTGVAPNEKLFF. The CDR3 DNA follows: TGTGCCAGTAGTCCTAATCTCCGGGGGACAGGGGTAGCACCTAATGAAAAACTGTTTTTT.

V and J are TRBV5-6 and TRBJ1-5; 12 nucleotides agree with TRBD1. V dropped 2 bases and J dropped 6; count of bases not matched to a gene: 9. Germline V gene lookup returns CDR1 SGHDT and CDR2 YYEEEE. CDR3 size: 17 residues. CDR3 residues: CASSLSRMGQGAQPQHF. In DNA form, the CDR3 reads TGTGCCAGCAGCTTATCCCGAATGGGACAGGGGGCTCAGCCCCAGCATTTT.

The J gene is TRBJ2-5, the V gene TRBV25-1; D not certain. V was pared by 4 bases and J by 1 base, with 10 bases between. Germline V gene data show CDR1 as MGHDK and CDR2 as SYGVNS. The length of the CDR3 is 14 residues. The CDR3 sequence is CASSAQGFQETQYF. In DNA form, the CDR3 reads TGTGCCAGCAGTGCCCAAGGGTTCCAAGAGACCCAGTACTTC.

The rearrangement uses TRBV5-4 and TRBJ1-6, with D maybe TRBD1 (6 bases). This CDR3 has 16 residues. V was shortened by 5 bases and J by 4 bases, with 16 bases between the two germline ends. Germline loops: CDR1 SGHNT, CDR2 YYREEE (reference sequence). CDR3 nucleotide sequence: TGTGCCAGCAGTTCGGACAGCTCTTTGTATAATTCACCCCTCCACTTT. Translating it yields CASSSDSSLYNSPLHF.

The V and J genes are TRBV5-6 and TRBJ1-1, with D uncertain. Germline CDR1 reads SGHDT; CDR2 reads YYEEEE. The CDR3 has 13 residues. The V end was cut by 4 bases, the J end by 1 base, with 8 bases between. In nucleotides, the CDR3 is TGTGCCAGCAGCCTTTCGTGGAACACTGAAGCTTTCTTT. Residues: CASSLSWNTEAFF.

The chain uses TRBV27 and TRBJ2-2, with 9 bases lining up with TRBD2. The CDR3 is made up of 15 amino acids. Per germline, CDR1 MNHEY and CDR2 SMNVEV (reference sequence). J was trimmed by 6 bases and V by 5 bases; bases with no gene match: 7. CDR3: CASSLGLARAGELFF. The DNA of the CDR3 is TGTGCCAGCAGTCTCGGACTAGCGAGGGCCGGGGAGCTGTTTTTT.

For the CDR3, the DNA is TGCCAAGCGAGGCGGGAGGGTAGCGGGGAGCTGTTTTTT. It is translated as CQARREGSGELFF. The rearrangement uses TRBV29-1 and TRBJ2-2; 9 nucleotides align to TRBD2. CDR1 is SQVTM, CDR2 ANQGSEA, per germline. This CDR3 spans 13 amino acids.

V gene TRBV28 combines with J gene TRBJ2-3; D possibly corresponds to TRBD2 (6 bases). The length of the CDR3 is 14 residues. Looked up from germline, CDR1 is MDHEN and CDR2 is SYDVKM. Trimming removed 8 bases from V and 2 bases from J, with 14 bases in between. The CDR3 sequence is CASDSGGSTDTQYF. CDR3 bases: TGTGCCAGCGACTCCGGGGGTTCCACAGATACGCAGTATTTT.

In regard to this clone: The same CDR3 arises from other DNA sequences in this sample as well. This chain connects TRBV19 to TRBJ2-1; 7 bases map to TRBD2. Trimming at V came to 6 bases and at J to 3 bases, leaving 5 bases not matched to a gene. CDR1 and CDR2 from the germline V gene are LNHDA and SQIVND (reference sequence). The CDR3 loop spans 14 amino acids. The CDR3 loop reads CASSIRGVYNEQFF. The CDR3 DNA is TGTGCCAGTAGCATTCGGGGGGTCTACAATGAGCAGTTCTTC.

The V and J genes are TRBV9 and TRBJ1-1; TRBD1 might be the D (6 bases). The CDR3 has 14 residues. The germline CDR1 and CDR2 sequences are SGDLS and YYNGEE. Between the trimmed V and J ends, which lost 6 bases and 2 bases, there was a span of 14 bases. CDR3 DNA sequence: TGTGCCAGCACCCTGGGGGACACCAACACTGAAGCTTTCTTT. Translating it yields CASTLGDTNTEAFF.

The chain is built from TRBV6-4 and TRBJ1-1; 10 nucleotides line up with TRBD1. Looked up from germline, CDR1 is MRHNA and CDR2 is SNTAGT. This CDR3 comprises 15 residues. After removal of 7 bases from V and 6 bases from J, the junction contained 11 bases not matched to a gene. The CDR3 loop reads CASMFLGQGRAEAFF. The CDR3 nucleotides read TGTGCCAGCATGTTTTTGGGACAGGGGAGAGCTGAAGCTTTCTTT.

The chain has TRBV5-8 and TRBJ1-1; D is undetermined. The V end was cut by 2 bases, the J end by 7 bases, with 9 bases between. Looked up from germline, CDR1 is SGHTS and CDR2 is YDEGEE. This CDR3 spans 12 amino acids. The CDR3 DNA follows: TGTGCCAGCAGCTTTTCGGGCGGTGAAGCTTTCTTT. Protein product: CASSFSGGEAFF.

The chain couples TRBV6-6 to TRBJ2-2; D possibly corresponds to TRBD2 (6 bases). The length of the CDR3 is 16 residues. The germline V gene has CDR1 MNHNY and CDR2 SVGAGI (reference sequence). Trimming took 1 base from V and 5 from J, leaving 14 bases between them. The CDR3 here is CASSYLRLGPTGELFF. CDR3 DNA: TGTGCCAGCAGTTACTTACGACTAGGCCCGACCGGGGAGCTGTTTTTT.